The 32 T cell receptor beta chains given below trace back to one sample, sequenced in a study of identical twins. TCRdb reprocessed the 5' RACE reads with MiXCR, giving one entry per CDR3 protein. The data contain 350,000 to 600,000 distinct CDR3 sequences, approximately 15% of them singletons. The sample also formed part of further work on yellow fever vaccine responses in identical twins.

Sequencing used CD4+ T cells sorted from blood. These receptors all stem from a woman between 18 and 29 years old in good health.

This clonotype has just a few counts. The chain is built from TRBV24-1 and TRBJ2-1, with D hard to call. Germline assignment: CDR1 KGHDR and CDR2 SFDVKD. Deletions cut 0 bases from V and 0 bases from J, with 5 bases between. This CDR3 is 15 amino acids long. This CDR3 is CATSDLGSSYNEQFF. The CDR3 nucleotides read TGTGCCACCAGTGATTTGGGCAGCTCCTACAATGAGCAGTTCTTC.

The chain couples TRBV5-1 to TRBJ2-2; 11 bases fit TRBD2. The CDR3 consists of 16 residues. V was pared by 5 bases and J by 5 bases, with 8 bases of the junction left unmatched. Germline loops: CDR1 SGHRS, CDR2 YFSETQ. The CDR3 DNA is TGCGCCAGCAGAAACACTAGCGGGAGACGGACCGGGGAGCTGTTTTTT. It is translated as CASRNTSGRRTGELFF. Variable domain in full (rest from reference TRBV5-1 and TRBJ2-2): KAGVTQTPRYLIKTRGQQVTLSCSPISGHRSVSWYQQTPGQGLQFLFEYFSETQRNKGNFPGRFSGRQFSNSRSEMNVSTLELGDSALYLCASRNTSGRRTGELFFGEGSRLTVL.

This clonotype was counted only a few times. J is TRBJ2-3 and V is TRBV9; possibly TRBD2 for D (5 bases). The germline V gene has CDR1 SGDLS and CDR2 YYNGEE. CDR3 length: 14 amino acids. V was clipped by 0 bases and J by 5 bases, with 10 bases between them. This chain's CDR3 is CASSVVDRGDTQYF. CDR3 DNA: TGTGCCAGCAGCGTAGTTGACCGGGGAGATACGCAGTATTTT.

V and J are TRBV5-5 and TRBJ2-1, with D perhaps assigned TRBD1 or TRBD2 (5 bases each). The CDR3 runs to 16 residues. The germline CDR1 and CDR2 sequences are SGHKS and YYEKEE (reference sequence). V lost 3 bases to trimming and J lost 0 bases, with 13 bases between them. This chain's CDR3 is CASSYRDRSSYNEQFF. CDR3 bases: TGTGCCAGCAGCTACCGGGACCGAAGCTCCTACAATGAGCAGTTCTTC.

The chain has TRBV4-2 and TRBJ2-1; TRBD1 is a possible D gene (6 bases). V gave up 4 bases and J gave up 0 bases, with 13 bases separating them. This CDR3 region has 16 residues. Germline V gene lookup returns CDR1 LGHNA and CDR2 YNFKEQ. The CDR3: CASSPGDKSSYNEQFF. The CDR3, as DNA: TGTGCCAGCAGCCCCGGGGACAAGAGCTCCTACAATGAGCAGTTCTTC.

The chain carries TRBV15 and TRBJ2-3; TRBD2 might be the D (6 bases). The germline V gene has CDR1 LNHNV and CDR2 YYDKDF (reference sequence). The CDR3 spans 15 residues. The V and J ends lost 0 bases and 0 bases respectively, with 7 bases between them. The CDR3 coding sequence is TGTGCCACCAGCAGAGATGGGACTAGCACAGATACGCAGTATTTT. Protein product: CATSRDGTSTDTQYF.

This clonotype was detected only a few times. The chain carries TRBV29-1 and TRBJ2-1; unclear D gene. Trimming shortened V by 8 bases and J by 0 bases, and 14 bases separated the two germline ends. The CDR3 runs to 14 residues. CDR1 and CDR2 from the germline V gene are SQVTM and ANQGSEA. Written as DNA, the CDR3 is TGCAGCTCTGTTCCCCTGAGCTCCTACAATGAGCAGTTCTTC. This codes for CSSVPLSSYNEQFF.

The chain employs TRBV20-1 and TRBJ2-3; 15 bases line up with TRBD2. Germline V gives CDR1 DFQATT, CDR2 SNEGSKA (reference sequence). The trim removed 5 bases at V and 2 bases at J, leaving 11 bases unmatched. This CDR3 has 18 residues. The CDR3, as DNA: TGCAGTGCTCTTAACTGGGGGACTAGCGGGGGGCTCACAGATACGCAGTATTTT. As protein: CSALNWGTSGGLTDTQYF.

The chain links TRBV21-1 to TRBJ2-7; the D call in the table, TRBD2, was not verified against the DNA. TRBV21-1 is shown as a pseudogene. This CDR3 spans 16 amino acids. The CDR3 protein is CASSSSTGLAAYEQYF. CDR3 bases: TGTGCCAGCAGTTCGTCGACGGGACTAGCGGCCTACGAGCAGTACTTC.

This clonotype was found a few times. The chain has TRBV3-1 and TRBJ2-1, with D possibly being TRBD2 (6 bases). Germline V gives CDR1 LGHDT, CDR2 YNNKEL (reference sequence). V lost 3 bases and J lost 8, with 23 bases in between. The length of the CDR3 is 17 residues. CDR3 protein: CASSHALASPPGDEQFF. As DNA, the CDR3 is TGTGCCAGCAGCCATGCTCTAGCGTCTCCCCCTGGGGATGAGCAGTTCTTC.

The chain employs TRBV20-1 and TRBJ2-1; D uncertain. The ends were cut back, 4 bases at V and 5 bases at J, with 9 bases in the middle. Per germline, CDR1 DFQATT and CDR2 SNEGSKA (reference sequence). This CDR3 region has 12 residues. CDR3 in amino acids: CSAKGSHNEQFF. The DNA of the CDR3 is TGCAGTGCTAAGGGTAGCCACAATGAGCAGTTCTTC.

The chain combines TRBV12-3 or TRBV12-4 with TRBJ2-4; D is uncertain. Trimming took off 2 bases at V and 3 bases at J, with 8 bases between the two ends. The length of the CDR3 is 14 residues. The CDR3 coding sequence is TGTGCCAGCAGTTTATCGCCTGTCAAAAACATTCAGTACTTC. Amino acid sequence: CASSLSPVKNIQYF.

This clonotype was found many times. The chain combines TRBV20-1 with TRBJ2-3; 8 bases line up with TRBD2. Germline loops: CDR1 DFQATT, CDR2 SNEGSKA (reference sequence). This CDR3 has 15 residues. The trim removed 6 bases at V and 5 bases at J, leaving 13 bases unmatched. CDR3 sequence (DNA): TGCAGTGCCGTCGAGGGGCGGGAGGTTGTAGATACGCAGTATTTT. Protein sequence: CSAVEGREVVDTQYF.

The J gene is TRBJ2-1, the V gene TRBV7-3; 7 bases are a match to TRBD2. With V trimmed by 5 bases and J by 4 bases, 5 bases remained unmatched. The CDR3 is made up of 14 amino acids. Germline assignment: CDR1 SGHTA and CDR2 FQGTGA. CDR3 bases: TGTGCCAGCAGCAGGGCTAGCGGATACAATGAGCAGTTCTTC. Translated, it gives CASSRASGYNEQFF. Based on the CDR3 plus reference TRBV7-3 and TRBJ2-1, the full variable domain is GAGVSQTPSNKVTEKGKYVELRCDPISGHTALYWYRQSLGQGPEFLIYFQGTGAADDSGLPNDRFFAVRPEGSVSTLKIQRTERGDSAVYLCASSRASGYNEQFFGPGTRLTVL.

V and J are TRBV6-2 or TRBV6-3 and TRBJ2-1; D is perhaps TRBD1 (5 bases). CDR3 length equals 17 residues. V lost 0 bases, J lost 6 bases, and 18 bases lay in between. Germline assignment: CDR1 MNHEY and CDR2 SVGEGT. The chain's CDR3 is CASSYSSRAGLLNEQFF. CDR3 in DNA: TGTGCCAGCAGTTACTCGAGTAGGGCAGGGCTACTCAATGAGCAGTTCTTC.

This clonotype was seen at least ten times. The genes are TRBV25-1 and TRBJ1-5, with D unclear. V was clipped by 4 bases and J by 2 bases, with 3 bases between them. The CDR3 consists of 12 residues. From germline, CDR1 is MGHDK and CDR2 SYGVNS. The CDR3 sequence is CASSVGNQPQHF. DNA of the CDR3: TGTGCCAGCAGTGTCGGCAATCAGCCCCAGCATTTT.

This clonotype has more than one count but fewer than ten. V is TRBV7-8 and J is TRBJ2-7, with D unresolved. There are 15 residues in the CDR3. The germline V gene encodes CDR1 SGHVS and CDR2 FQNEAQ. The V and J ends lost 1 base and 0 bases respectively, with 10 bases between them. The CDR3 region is CASSLGDLSSYEQYF. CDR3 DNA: TGTGCCAGCAGCTTAGGGGATCTTAGCTCCTACGAGCAGTACTTC.

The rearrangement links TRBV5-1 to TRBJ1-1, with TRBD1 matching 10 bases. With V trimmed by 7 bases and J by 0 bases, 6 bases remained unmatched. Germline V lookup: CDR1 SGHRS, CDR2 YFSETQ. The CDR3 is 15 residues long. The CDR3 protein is CASDWGTGVNTEAFF. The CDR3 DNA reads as TGCGCCAGCGACTGGGGGACAGGGGTGAACACTGAAGCTTTCTTT.

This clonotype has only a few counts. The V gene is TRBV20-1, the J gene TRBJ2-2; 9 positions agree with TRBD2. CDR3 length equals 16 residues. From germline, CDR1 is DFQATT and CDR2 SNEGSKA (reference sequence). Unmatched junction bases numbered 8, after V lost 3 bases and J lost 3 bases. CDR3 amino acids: CSASWVAGAHTGELFF. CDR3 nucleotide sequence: TGCAGTGCTAGTTGGGTAGCGGGAGCTCACACCGGGGAGCTGTTTTTT.

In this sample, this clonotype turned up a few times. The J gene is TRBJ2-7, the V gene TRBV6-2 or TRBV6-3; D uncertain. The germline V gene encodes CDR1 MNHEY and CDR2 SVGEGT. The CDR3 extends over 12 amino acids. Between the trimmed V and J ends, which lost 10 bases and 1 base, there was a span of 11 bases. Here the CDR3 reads CATHRASYEQYF. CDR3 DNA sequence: TGTGCCACCCATAGGGCATCCTACGAGCAGTACTTC.

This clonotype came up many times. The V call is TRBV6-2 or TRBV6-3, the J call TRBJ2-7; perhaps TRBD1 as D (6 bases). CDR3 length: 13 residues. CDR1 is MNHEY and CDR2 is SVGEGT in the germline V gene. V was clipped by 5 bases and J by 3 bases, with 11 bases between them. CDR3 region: CASSPRGNYEQYF. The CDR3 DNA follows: TGTGCCAGCAGTCCCAGGGGAAACTACGAGCAGTACTTC.

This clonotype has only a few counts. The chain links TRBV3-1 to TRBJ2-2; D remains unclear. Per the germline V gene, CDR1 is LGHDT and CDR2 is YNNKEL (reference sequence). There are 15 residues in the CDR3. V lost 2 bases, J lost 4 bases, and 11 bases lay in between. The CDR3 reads CASSQRVSVTGELFF. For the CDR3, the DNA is TGTGCCAGCAGCCAACGGGTTTCGGTCACCGGGGAGCTGTTTTTT.

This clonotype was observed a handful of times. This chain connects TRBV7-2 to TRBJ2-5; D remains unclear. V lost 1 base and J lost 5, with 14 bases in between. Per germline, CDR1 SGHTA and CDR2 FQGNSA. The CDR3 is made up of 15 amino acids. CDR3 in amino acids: CASSLGLESRETQYF. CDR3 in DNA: TGTGCCAGCAGCTTAGGGCTCGAGAGTCGGGAGACCCAGTACTTC.

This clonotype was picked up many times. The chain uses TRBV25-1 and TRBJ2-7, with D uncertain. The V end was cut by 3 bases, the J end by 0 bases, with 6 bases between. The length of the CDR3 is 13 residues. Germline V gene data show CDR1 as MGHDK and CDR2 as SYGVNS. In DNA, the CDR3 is TGTGCCAGCAGTGACCCCGGCTCCTACGAGCAGTACTTC. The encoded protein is CASSDPGSYEQYF.

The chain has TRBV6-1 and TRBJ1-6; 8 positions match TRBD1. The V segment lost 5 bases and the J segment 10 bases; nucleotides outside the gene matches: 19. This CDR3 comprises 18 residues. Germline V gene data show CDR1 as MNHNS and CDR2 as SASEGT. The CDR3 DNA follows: TGTGCCAGCAGTAAAGACAGGGGAGTTGGGTTGGCTAGGTCACCCCTCCACTTT. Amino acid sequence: CASSKDRGVGLARSPLHF.

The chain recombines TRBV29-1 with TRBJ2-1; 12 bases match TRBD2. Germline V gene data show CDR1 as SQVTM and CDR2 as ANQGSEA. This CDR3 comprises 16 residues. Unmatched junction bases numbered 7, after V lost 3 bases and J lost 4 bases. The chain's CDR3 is CSVEPPSGGVYNEQFF. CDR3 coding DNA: TGCAGCGTTGAGCCCCCTAGCGGGGGGGTATACAATGAGCAGTTCTTC.

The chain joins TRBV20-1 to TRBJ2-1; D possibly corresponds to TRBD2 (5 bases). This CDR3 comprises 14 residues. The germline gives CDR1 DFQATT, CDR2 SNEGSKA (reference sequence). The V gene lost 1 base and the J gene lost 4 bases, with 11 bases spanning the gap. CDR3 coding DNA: TGCAGTGCTAGAGTTGCGGAGCGGTACAATGAGCAGTTCTTC. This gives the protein CSARVAERYNEQFF.

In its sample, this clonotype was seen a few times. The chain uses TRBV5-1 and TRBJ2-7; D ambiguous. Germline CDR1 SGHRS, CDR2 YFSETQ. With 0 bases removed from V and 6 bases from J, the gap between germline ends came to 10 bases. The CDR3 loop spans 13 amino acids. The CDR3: CASSLVSTGEQYF. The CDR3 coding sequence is TGCGCCAGCAGCTTGGTGTCTACCGGCGAGCAGTACTTC.

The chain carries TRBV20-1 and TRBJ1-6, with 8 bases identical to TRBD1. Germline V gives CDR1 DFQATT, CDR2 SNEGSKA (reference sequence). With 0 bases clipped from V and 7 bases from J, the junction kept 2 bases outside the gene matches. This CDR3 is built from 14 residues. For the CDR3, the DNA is TGCAGTGCTAGAGACGACAGGGGAAATTCACCCCTCCACTTT. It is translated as CSARDDRGNSPLHF.

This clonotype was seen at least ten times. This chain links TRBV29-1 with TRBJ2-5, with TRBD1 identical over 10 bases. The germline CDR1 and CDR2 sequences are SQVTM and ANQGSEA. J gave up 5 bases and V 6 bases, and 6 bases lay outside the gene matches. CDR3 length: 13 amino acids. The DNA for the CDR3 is TGCAGCGTGGAGACAGGGGGCTGGGAGACCCAGTACTTC. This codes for CSVETGGWETQYF.

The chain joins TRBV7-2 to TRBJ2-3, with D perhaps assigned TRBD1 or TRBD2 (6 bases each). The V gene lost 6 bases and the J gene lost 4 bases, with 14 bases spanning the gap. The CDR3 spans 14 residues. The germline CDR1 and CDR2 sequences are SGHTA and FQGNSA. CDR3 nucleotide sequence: TGTGCCAGCAGGAGTAGGGGGGCCGCAGATACGCAGTATTTT. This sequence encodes CASRSRGAADTQYF.

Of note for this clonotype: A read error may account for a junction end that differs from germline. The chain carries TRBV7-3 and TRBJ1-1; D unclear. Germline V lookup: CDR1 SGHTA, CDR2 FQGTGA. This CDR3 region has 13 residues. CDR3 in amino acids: CASSVNRVSEAFF. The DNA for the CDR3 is TGTGCCAGCAGCGTAAACAGAGTTTCTGAGGCTTTCTTT. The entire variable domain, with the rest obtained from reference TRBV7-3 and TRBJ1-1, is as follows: GAGVSQTPSNKVTEKGKYVELRCDPISGHTALYWYRQSLGQGPEFLIYFQGTGAADDSGLPNDRFFAVRPEGSVSTLKIQRTERGDSAVYLCASSVNRVSEAFFGQGTRLTVV.